This T cell receptor (beta chain) was documented in a study of esophageal squamous cell carcinoma under preoperative chemotherapy. Study-wide findings and caveats: Paclitaxel-nedaplatin therapy caused immediate, substantial clonotype frequency changes.

TCRdb itself ran the PCR reads through MiXCR, one entry per CDR3 protein. The sample yields about 30,000 distinct CDR3 sequences, roughly 52% seen once. As to time point: before preoperative PTX-NDP chemotherapy. This clonotype turned up a few times. Its antigen is not identified. CDR3 size: 14 residues. With 4 bases removed from V and 4 bases from J, the gap between germline ends came to 13 bases. Germline V gene sequence: CDR1 LNHDA, CDR2 SQIVND (reference sequence). This receptor was taken from a human donor with esophageal squamous cell carcinoma. The donor label of this sample is uncertain. The V and J genes are TRBV19 and TRBJ1-2; D is possibly TRBD1 (5 bases). Collection of the sample occurred from a patient given preoperative chemotherapy. In DNA, the CDR3 is TGTGCCAGTAGTACCGTCGGGGGGAGCTATGGCTACACCTTC. Its translation: CASSTVGGSYGYTF.